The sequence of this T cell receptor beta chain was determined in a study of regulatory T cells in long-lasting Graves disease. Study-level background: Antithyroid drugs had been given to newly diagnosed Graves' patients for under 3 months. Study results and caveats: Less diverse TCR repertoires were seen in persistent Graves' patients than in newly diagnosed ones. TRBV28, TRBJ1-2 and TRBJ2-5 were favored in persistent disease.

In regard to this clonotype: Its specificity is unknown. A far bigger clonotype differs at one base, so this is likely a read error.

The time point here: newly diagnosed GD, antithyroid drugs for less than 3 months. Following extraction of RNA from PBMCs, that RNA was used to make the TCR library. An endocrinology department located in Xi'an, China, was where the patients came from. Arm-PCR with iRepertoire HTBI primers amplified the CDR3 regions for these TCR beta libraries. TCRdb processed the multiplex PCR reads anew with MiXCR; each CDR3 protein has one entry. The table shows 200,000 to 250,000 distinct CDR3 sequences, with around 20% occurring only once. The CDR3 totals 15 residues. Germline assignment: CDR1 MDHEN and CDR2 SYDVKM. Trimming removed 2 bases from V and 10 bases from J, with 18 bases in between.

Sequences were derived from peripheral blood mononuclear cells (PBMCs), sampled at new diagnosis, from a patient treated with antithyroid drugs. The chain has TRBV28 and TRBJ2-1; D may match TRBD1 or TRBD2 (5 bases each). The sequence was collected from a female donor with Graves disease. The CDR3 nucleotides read TGTGCCAGCAGTTTAATCGGGACGGGTGACTACGAGCAGTTCTTC. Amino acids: CASSLIGTGDYEQFF. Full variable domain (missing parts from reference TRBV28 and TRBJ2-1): DVKVTQSSRYLVKRTGEKVFLECVQDMDHENMFWYRQDPGLGLRLIYFSYDVKMKEKGDIPEGYSVSREKKERFSLILESASTNQTSMYLCASSLIGTGDYEQFFGPGTRLTVL.